One and the same sample provided the 16 T cell receptor beta chains below, sequenced in a study of human T cells and chemical hapten exposure (dated by TCRdb to about 2021). This sample's time point label indicates: pre-sensitization, week 0. The meaning of the sample's treatment or condition label: therapeutic diphenylcyclopropenone sensitization with weekly scalp DPC. Libraries were constructed by RACE. Sequenced on a NextSeq 500. Starting from the raw public reads, TCRdb applied fastp trimming at Q25, assembled clones with MiXCR and retained in-frame beta chains. Under each unique CDR3 protein, matching rows form one entry showing the most common genes and DNA. This sample has a few hundred thousand distinct CDR3 sequences in its table, and more than 6.5% of those were observed once. In total, the top ten clones hold over 2% of the sample. Sequencing was performed on whole blood, taken in connection with sensitization to the hapten diphenylcyclopropenone (DPC). These receptors originate from a woman in her forties with alopecia areata. Some clones in this sample may be carry-over from other donors' samples.

A word on this clonotype: Compared with germline, one end of the junction differs, possibly owing to a read error. J is TRBJ2-3 and V is TRBV18; 11 bases fit TRBD2. This CDR3 spans 16 amino acids. Germline V gene lookup returns CDR1 KGHSH and CDR2 LQKENI. CDR3 loop: CASSRSSGRSTDTQCF. CDR3 nucleotides: TGTGCCAGCTCCCGGTCTAGCGGGAGGAGCACAGATACGCAGTGTTTT.

This clonotype has only a few counts. J is TRBJ2-7 and V is TRBV6-2 or TRBV6-3, with 9 nucleotides matching TRBD1. The CDR3 sequence is 14 residues long. The germline CDR1 and CDR2 sequences are MNHEY and SVGEGT. J was trimmed by 3 bases and V by 2 bases; bases with no gene match: 2. The CDR3 nucleotides are TGTGCCAGCAGTTACGCGACAGGGGGCTACGAGCAGTACTTC. Translation gives CASSYATGGYEQYF.

This clonotype was found many times. The chain recombines TRBV20-1 with TRBJ1-5; 7 bases are shared with TRBD1. The CDR3 runs 15 residues. After removal of 0 bases from V and 2 bases from J, the junction contained 4 bases not matched to a gene. Germline CDR1 reads DFQATT; CDR2 reads SNEGSKA (reference sequence). As DNA, the CDR3 is TGCAGTGCTAGAGATAACAGGGGAGGCAATCAGCCCCAGCATTTT. It yields the protein CSARDNRGGNQPQHF.

There are many counts of this clonotype. The rearrangement joins TRBV20-1 to TRBJ2-7; no reliable D call. V dropped 5 bases and J dropped 5 bases, with 10 bases sitting between them. Germline assignment: CDR1 DFQATT and CDR2 SNEGSKA (reference sequence). The CDR3 covers 11 residues. Here the CDR3 DNA reads TGCAGTGCTCTGGCGGAAAACGAGCAGTACTTC. Its protein is CSALAENEQYF.

This clonotype turned up a few times. The CDR3 loop reads CASSPYGQGDEQYF. As DNA, the CDR3 is TGTGCCAGCAGCCCTTACGGACAGGGTGACGAGCAGTACTTC. The chain is built from TRBV7-9 and TRBJ2-7; 8 bases align to TRBD1. V shed 5 bases, J shed 5 bases, and the junction held 8 bases outside the gene matches. Per germline, CDR1 SEHNR and CDR2 FQNEAQ (reference sequence). There are 14 residues in the CDR3.

This clonotype was counted only a few times. This chain connects TRBV6-2 or TRBV6-3 to TRBJ1-5, with D unclear. Germline loops: CDR1 MNHEY, CDR2 SVGEGT. This CDR3 has 12 amino acids. Trimming removed 10 bases from V and 4 bases from J, with 11 bases in between. This CDR3 reads CAIGPGNQPQHF. For the CDR3, the DNA is TGTGCCATCGGACCGGGTAATCAGCCCCAGCATTTT.

This clonotype was observed at least ten times. The V call is TRBV6-2 or TRBV6-3, the J call TRBJ2-1; 11 bases map to TRBD2. This CDR3 is built from 15 residues. Germline CDR1 reads MNHEY; CDR2 reads SVGEGT. Trimming cost V 4 bases and J 6 bases; bases outside gene matches: 5. Written as DNA, the CDR3 is TGTGCCAGCAGTTCCGGACTAGCGGGCCCCAATGAGCAGTTCTTC. Protein product: CASSSGLAGPNEQFF.

As concerns this clonotype: At one end the junction does not follow the germline gene, possibly because of a read error. V is TRBV13 and J is TRBJ2-7, with 10 bases lining up with TRBD1. The CDR3 consists of 15 residues. CDR1 and CDR2 from the germline V gene are PRHDT and FYEKMQ (reference sequence). The CDR3 loop reads CASSVGQGVSYEQYF. CDR3 sequence (DNA): TGTGCCAGCAGCGTAGGACAGGGGGTATCCTACGAGCAGTACTTC.

This clonotype was observed many times. CDR3 residues: CAIRAEQETQYF. The DNA of the CDR3 is TGTGCCATCAGAGCGGAGCAAGAGACCCAGTACTTC. The chain combines TRBV10-3 with TRBJ2-5; D may be TRBD2 (5 bases). Germline V CDR1 and CDR2: ENHRY, SYGVKD. There are 12 residues in the CDR3. V lost 6 bases and J 2 bases, leaving 7 bases between the germline ends.

This clonotype was detected ten times or more. The chain links TRBV20-1 to TRBJ2-3, with 11 bases fitting TRBD2. Germline CDR1 is DFQATT and CDR2 is SNEGSKA (reference sequence). Unmatched junction bases numbered 4, after V lost 6 bases and J lost 2 bases. The CDR3 spans 14 residues. CDR3 sequence reads: CSALLAGATDTQYF. In DNA form, the CDR3 reads TGCAGTGCCTTACTAGCGGGGGCCACAGATACGCAGTATTTT.

V usage is TRBV5-5 and J usage is TRBJ1-2, with D possibly matching TRBD1 (5 bases). The V end was cut by 1 base, the J end by 8 bases, with 15 bases between. The CDR3 is 14 residues long. Germline V gene sequence: CDR1 SGHKS, CDR2 YYEKEE (reference sequence). CDR3 in amino acids: CASSLSPGTSGYTF. Here the CDR3 DNA reads TGTGCCAGCAGCTTGTCCCCCGGGACGTCGGGCTACACCTTC.

This clonotype has only a few counts. The chain combines TRBV4-1 with TRBJ1-1, with D uncertain. CDR3 size: 14 residues. Germline loops: CDR1 MGHRA, CDR2 YSYEKL. Trimming took off 2 bases at V and 1 base at J, with 8 bases between the two ends. The CDR3 sequence: CASSQSSGNTEAFF. CDR3 nucleotide sequence: TGCGCCAGCAGCCAAAGTTCAGGGAACACTGAAGCTTTCTTT.

This CDR3 is CASSGSYGTKEKLFF. The CDR3 DNA sequence: TGTGCCAGCAGTGGGTCTTATGGGACAAAAGAAAAACTGTTTTTT. The chain has TRBV6-6 and TRBJ1-4; TRBD1 is a possible D gene (6 bases). The germline CDR1 and CDR2 sequences are MNHNY and SVGAGI (reference sequence). V gave up 5 bases and J gave up 8 bases, with 18 bases separating them. The CDR3 covers 15 residues.

As regards this clonotype: The junction departs from germline at one end; a sequencing error may be responsible. The V and J genes are TRBV28 and TRBJ2-7, with 9 bases lining up with TRBD2. Germline V lookup: CDR1 MDHEN, CDR2 SYDVKM. The CDR3 loop spans 16 amino acids. The chain's CDR3 is CASSSPPTSGSHEQYF. For the CDR3, the DNA is TGTGCCAGCAGTTCCCCCCCGACTAGCGGCTCCCACGAGCAGTACTTC.

The chain combines TRBV6-5 with TRBJ1-3, with D possibly TRBD1 on 6 matching bases. V was shortened by 5 bases and J by 3 bases, with 20 bases between the two germline ends. This CDR3 comprises 17 residues. The V gene's germline CDR1 is MNHEY and CDR2 SVGAGI. CDR3 DNA: TGTGCCAGCAGTGCAAGACCGGGACACAATTTTGGAAACACCATATATTTT. It encodes CASSARPGHNFGNTIYF.

The chain has TRBV5-1 and TRBJ2-2; TRBD2 matches 10 bases. CDR3 length: 20 amino acids. In germline, CDR1 is SGHRS, CDR2 YFSETQ. Trimming at V came to 1 base and at J to 6 bases, leaving 18 bases not matched to a gene. The CDR3: CASSLRGRHSSGSGAGELFF. The CDR3 nucleotides read TGCGCCAGCAGCTTGCGTGGCAGACACTCTAGCGGGAGTGGAGCCGGGGAGCTGTTTTTT.